Listed below are T cell receptor beta chains from one sample, sequenced in a study of cytomegalovirus exposure and HLA in healthy donors. TCRdb's table, derived via immunoSEQ multiplex PCR, lists solely in-frame clones and lacks some. Of just over 200,000 clones listed, more than 60% are singletons. Material for sequencing was PBMCs. These receptors were taken from a man over 45 in good health and CMV-seronegative. Both conserved end residues are part of each CDR3. The D gene is left open where the match is weak. Where a row states a size, it is once, few, many or the class of an expanded clone; other rows omit it.

J gene: TRBJ2-1; V gene: TRBV6-1; D gene: TRBD2; clone size: -; CDR3 protein: CASSEVAAGGSNEQFF; CDR3 DNA: TGTGCCAGCAGTGAAGTCGCCGCGGGAGGGAGCAATGAGCAGTTCTTC
J gene: TRBJ2-5; V gene: TRBV5-4; D gene: TRBD1; clone size: -; CDR3 protein: CASSLVGQGQETQYF; CDR3 DNA: TGTGCCAGCAGCTTGGTCGGACAGGGCCAAGAGACCCAGTACTTC
J gene: TRBJ2-3; V gene: TRBV5-1; D gene: TRBD2; clone size: -; CDR3 protein: CASSLNSGIVTDTQYF; CDR3 DNA: TGCGCCAGCAGCTTAAATAGCGGGATTGTGACAGATACGCAGTATTTT
J gene: TRBJ2-3; V gene: TRBV28; D gene: -; clone size: -; CDR3 protein: CASSFRGDTQYF; CDR3 DNA: TGTGCCAGCAGTTTCCGAGGGGATACGCAGTATTTT
J gene: TRBJ2-1; V gene: TRBV9; D gene: -; clone size: -; CDR3 protein: CASSPSGSYNEQFF; CDR3 DNA: TGTGCCAGCAGCCCCAGCGGTTCCTACAATGAGCAGTTCTTC
J gene: TRBJ2-3; V gene: TRBV9; D gene: TRBD2; clone size: -; CDR3 protein: CASSAPLAGGLDTQYF; CDR3 DNA: TGTGCCAGCAGCGCCCCACTAGCGGGAGGGTTAGATACGCAGTATTTT
J gene: TRBJ1-1; V gene: TRBV5-1; D gene: -; clone size: -; CDR3 protein: CASSLGEATEAFF; CDR3 DNA: TGCGCCAGCAGCTTGGGTGAGGCCACTGAAGCTTTCTTT
J gene: TRBJ2-3; V gene: TRBV7-8; D gene: TRBD1; clone size: -; CDR3 protein: CASSLARGHDTQYF; CDR3 DNA: TGTGCCAGCAGCTTAGCGAGGGGGCATGATACGCAGTATTTT
J gene: TRBJ2-7; V gene: TRBV21-1; D gene: -; clone size: -; CDR3 protein: CASSKEGKEQYF; CDR3 DNA: TGTGCCAGCAGCAAAGAGGGGAAGGAGCAGTACTTC
J gene: TRBJ2-5; V gene: TRBV28; D gene: -; clone size: few; CDR3 protein: CASSLFGGETQYF; CDR3 DNA: TGTGCCAGCAGTTTATTCGGGGGAGAGACCCAGTACTTC
J gene: TRBJ2-1; V gene: TRBV2; D gene: -; clone size: -; CDR3 protein: CASSAEQGIYNEQFF; CDR3 DNA: TGTGCCAGCAGTGCGGAACAGGGAATTTACAATGAGCAGTTCTTC
J gene: TRBJ2-7; V gene: TRBV5-5; D gene: -; clone size: -; CDR3 protein: CASSLGGYEQYF; CDR3 DNA: TGTGCCAGCAGCTTGGGAGGCTACGAGCAGTACTTC
J gene: TRBJ2-1; V gene: TRBV10-3; D gene: TRBD2; clone size: -; CDR3 protein: CAISELPLLAGGDEQFF; CDR3 DNA: TGTGCCATCAGTGAGTTGCCCCTACTAGCGGGAGGAGATGAGCAGTTCTTC
J gene: TRBJ2-7; V gene: TRBV30; D gene: -; clone size: -; CDR3 protein: CAWSEDSGSYEQYF; CDR3 DNA: TGTGCCTGGAGTGAGGACTCCGGATCCTACGAGCAGTACTTC
J gene: TRBJ1-5; V gene: TRBV5-8; D gene: TRBD1; clone size: -; CDR3 protein: CASSQGDGSNQPQHF; CDR3 DNA: TGTGCCAGCAGCCAGGGGGACGGTAGCAATCAGCCCCAGCATTTT
J gene: TRBJ2-1; V gene: TRBV29-1; D gene: TRBD2; clone size: -; CDR3 protein: CSVEVGSGSTYNEQFF; CDR3 DNA: TGCAGCGTTGAAGTAGGTAGCGGGAGTACTTACAATGAGCAGTTCTTC
J gene: TRBJ2-7; V gene: TRBV6-1; D gene: TRBD1; clone size: -; CDR3 protein: CASSDEGAGEQYF; CDR3 DNA: TGTGCCAGCAGTGACGAGGGGGCGGGCGAGCAGTACTTC
J gene: TRBJ2-3; V gene: TRBV7-9; D gene: TRBD2; clone size: -; CDR3 protein: CASSLAFGSGRADTQYF; CDR3 DNA: TGTGCCAGCAGCTTAGCGTTTGGTAGCGGGAGGGCAGATACGCAGTATTTT
J gene: TRBJ2-1; V gene: TRBV27; D gene: -; clone size: -; CDR3 protein: CASMGGGGYNEQFF; CDR3 DNA: TGTGCCAGCATGGGAGGGGGGGGGTACAATGAGCAGTTCTTC
J gene: TRBJ2-3; V gene: TRBV27; D gene: -; clone size: -; CDR3 protein: CASSPHPGQGVLDTQYF; CDR3 DNA: TGTGCCAGCAGTCCCCACCCCGGGCAGGGCGTCTTAGATACGCAGTATTTT
J gene: TRBJ2-7; V gene: TRBV2; D gene: TRBD2; clone size: -; CDR3 protein: CASKPSGSSYEQYF; CDR3 DNA: TGTGCCAGCAAGCCTAGCGGAAGCTCCTACGAGCAGTACTTC
J gene: TRBJ2-7; V gene: TRBV9; D gene: -; clone size: -; CDR3 protein: CASSPDGRASYEQYF; CDR3 DNA: TGTGCCAGCAGCCCTGACGGGCGGGCCTCCTACGAGCAGTACTTC
J gene: TRBJ1-4; V gene: TRBV7-2; D gene: TRBD1; clone size: -; CDR3 protein: CASSPEDRGRKGNEKLFF; CDR3 DNA: TGTGCCAGCAGCCCCGAGGACAGGGGCCGGAAGGGTAATGAAAAACTGTTTTTT
J gene: TRBJ2-1; V gene: TRBV7-3; D gene: -; clone size: -; CDR3 protein: CASSLAAGSYSYNEQFF; CDR3 DNA: TGTGCCAGCAGCTTAGCGGCCGGATCCTACTCCTACAATGAGCAGTTCTTC
J gene: TRBJ1-2; V gene: TRBV4-1; D gene: -; clone size: -; CDR3 protein: CASSQDLAGYTF; CDR3 DNA: TGCGCCAGCAGCCAAGATTTAGCAGGCTACACCTTC
J gene: TRBJ2-5; V gene: TRBV27; D gene: -; clone size: -; CDR3 protein: CASSTAGAGETQYF; CDR3 DNA: TGTGCCAGCAGTACCGCGGGGGCAGGAGAGACCCAGTACTTC
J gene: TRBJ2-3; V gene: TRBV28; D gene: -; clone size: -; CDR3 protein: CASGGTVSTDTQYF; CDR3 DNA: TGTGCCAGCGGCGGGACAGTCAGCACAGATACGCAGTATTTT
J gene: TRBJ2-5; V gene: TRBV5-5; D gene: TRBD1; clone size: once; CDR3 protein: CASSQSPGQGGTQYF; CDR3 DNA: TGTGCCAGCAGCCAAAGTCCGGGACAGGGGGGGACCCAGTACTTC
J gene: TRBJ1-1; V gene: TRBV5-6; D gene: -; clone size: -; CDR3 protein: CASSSQVAEAFF; CDR3 DNA: TGTGCCAGCAGCTCCCAGGTGGCTGAAGCTTTCTTT
J gene: TRBJ2-5; V gene: TRBV20-1; D gene: -; clone size: -; CDR3 protein: CSAMYQETQYF; CDR3 DNA: TGCAGTGCCATGTACCAAGAGACCCAGTACTTC